The rows below give T cell receptor beta chains drawn from one sample of a study of vaccination and CD4 T cells after COVID-19. These receptors have no identified antigens. TCRdb ran MiXCR on the PCR reads and lists one entry per CDR3 protein. The data hold approximately 11,000 distinct CDR3 sequences, with 69% observed a single time. Sequences were obtained from CD4+ T cells from blood, cultured in vitro. These receptors came from a human donor who had recovered from COVID-19. CDR3s include the opening cysteine and the closing phenylalanine or tryptophan. The D gene is left open where the match is weak. For some rows the clone size is stated as once, few or many, or as a class when expanded; others skip it.

TRBV7-2	TRBJ2-3	.	.	TGTGCCAGCAGCTTAGCGGGAGTTCCCGGTGGTACGCAGTATTTT	CASSLAGVPGGTQYF
TRBV12-2	TRBJ2-3	.	.	TGTGCAAGTCGCTCCGCCATGCAGCGGGACGGTCAATGGGGCACAGATACGCAGTATTTT	CASRSAMQRDGQWGTDTQYF
TRBV4-1	TRBJ1-6	TRBD1	.	TGCGCCAGCAGCCAAGACGGGACAGGGGGCAGGAATTCACCCCTCCACTTT	CASSQDGTGGRNSPLHF
TRBV27	TRBJ1-6	.	.	TGTGCCAGCAGTTTAAACGGGGATTCACCCCTCCACTTT	CASSLNGDSPLHF
TRBV11-2	TRBJ2-6	.	.	TGTGCCAGCCGAAACTGGGAGGCTGGGGCCAACGTCCTGACTTTC	CASRNWEAGANVLTF
TRBV6-1	TRBJ1-5	TRBD1	.	TGTGCCAGCGGGGACAGGGAGCATCAGCCCCAGCATTTT	CASGDREHQPQHF
TRBV10-3	TRBJ2-7	TRBD2	few	TGTGCCATCAGTGGTGGCGGGAGGGAATACGAGCAGTACTTC	CAISGGGREYEQYF
TRBV5-1	TRBJ1-6	.	.	TGCGCCAGCAGCTTAGGAGGGACCTCCTATAATTCACCCCTCCACTTT	CASSLGGTSYNSPLHF
TRBV12-3/TRBV12-4	TRBJ1-5	.	.	TGTGCCAGCAGTTTAAACCACGACAGGATGGGCAATCAGCCCCAGCATTTT	CASSLNHDRMGNQPQHF
TRBV6-1	TRBJ1-2	TRBD1	.	TGTGCCAGCACCCAGACAGGGATGTTAGGCTACACCTTC	CASTQTGMLGYTF
TRBV5-1	TRBJ1-2	.	.	TGCGCCAGCAGCAACCGACAAGACTATGGCTACACCTTC	CASSNRQDYGYTF
TRBV5-5	TRBJ2-1	TRBD2	.	TGTGCCAGCAGCTGGAGCGGGGCTTCCTACAATGAGCAGTTCTTC	CASSWSGASYNEQFF
TRBV6-2/TRBV6-3	TRBJ1-3	.	.	TGTGCCAGCATGCAGACCTCTGGAAACACCATATATTTT	CASMQTSGNTIYF
TRBV6-1	TRBJ1-6	.	.	TGTGCCAGCACCAGGGTTTTCGGTTCACCCCTCCACTTT	CASTRVFGSPLHF
TRBV6-2/TRBV6-3	TRBJ1-2	TRBD1	.	TGTGCCAGCCGGAACAGGGGCGGCTACACCTTC	CASRNRGGYTF
TRBV2	TRBJ2-4	.	.	TGTGCCAGCGCCCGCAAGTCGCCAATAATGGGCGGATTAGCCAAAAACATTCAGTACTTC	CASARKSPIMGGLAKNIQYF
TRBV4-3	TRBJ1-2	TRBD1	large	TGCGCCAGCAGCCCATCCGGACAGGGGGTCTATGGCTACACCTTC	CASSPSGQGVYGYTF
TRBV30	TRBJ1-5	.	.	TGTGCCTGGAGTGGGGTGGGGCGAAACAATCAGCCCCAGCATTTT	CAWSGVGRNNQPQHF
TRBV12-3/TRBV12-4	TRBJ1-3	TRBD1	few	TGTGCCAGCAATGACAGGGGAGCCGGCTATTTT	CASNDRGAGYF
TRBV29-1	TRBJ1-1	.	.	TGCAGCGTTGGTGGGTCAGTGAACACTGAAGCTTTCTTT	CSVGGSVNTEAFF
TRBV6-1	TRBJ2-1	.	.	TGTGCCAGCACTAGACACGGGGGCCCCTACAATGAGCAGTTCTTC	CASTRHGGPYNEQFF
TRBV27	TRBJ2-7	TRBD2	.	TGTGCCAGCAGTTCTAGCGGGGGGCGGTACGAGCAGTACTTC	CASSSSGGRYEQYF
TRBV20-1	TRBJ1-5	.	.	TGCAGTGCTAGTCGTAGGGGAGGTAATCAGCCCCAGCATTTT	CSASRRGGNQPQHF
TRBV12-3/TRBV12-4	TRBJ2-5	.	.	TGTGCCAGCAGTTTCGTCTTGGCAGGAGAGACCCAGTACTTC	CASSFVLAGETQYF
TRBV20-1	TRBJ1-1	.	.	TGCAGTGCACCCGGGGGAGCCTCCGGCCTGAACACTGAAGCTTTCTTT	CSAPGGASGLNTEAFF
TRBV28	TRBJ1-5	.	.	TGTGCCAGCAGTTTAAATTTGCAGGGATTAGGCAATCAGCCCCAGCATTTT	CASSLNLQGLGNQPQHF
TRBV6-1	TRBJ1-2	.	few	TGTGCCAGCGGGGTGGGGCAGGGGTACGGCTACACCTTC	CASGVGQGYGYTF
TRBV25-1	TRBJ1-2	.	.	TGTGCCAGCAGTGATGCAGGGATTACTAACTATGGCTACACCTTC	CASSDAGITNYGYTF
TRBV6-1	TRBJ1-3	.	.	TGTGCCAGCAGTGAAATTCACGGGGGGCTGACTGGAAACACCATATATTTT	CASSEIHGGLTGNTIYF
TRBV24-1	TRBJ1-1	.	.	TGTGCCACCAGTGATTCCGGGAGGAGGGGAAGCACTGAAGCTTTCTTT	CATSDSGRRGSTEAFF
TRBV7-9	TRBJ1-1	TRBD1	.	TGTGCCAGCAGCCAAGGACAGGCTGAAGCTTTCTTT	CASSQGQAEAFF
TRBV18	TRBJ1-2	TRBD1	.	TGTGCCAGCTCACCCAACTGGGACAGAAACTATGGCTACACCTTC	CASSPNWDRNYGYTF
TRBV20-1	TRBJ2-3	.	few	TGCAGCCTCAGTAAACCGGAAGGGAGTTCCGCAGATACGCAGTATTTT	CSLSKPEGSSADTQYF
TRBV3-1	TRBJ2-7	TRBD2	.	TGTGCCAGCAGCCAAGCTAGCGGGGGCGCATCCTACGAGCAGTACTTC	CASSQASGGASYEQYF
TRBV12-3/TRBV12-4	TRBJ1-6	.	.	TGTGCCAGCGCTACCGGGGGCTTCTATAATTCACCCCTCCACTTT	CASATGGFYNSPLHF